Each of the 12 T cell receptor beta chains below was sequenced from the same sample in a study of blood T cell repertoires in COVID-19. The protocol was immunoSEQ multiplex PCR, while the TCRdb copy is restricted to in-frame clones and leaves out a portion. The sample has some 200,000 clones, about 92% seen once. Material for sequencing was peripheral blood. All receptors come from a man aged 30 to 45 with acute or convalescent COVID-19.

The chain combines TRBV28 with TRBJ2-3; D is unresolved. The CDR3 totals 16 residues. V was trimmed by 0 bases and J by 1 base, leaving 11 bases between them. Germline V CDR1 and CDR2: MDHEN, SYDVKM. The chain's CDR3 is CASSLWGSPGTDTQYF. CDR3 in DNA: TGTGCCAGCAGTTTATGGGGCAGCCCTGGCACAGATACGCAGTATTTT.

In DNA form, the CDR3 reads TGTGCCAGCAGGGAACCGGGACAGGGTTTCCCGGGGGAGCTGTTTTTT. Translation: CASREPGQGFPGELFF. The chain links TRBV7-8 to TRBJ2-2; 9 nucleotides align to TRBD1. V was pared by 6 bases and J by 8 bases, with 13 bases of the junction left unmatched. Germline loops: CDR1 SGHVS, CDR2 FQNEAQ. The CDR3 totals 16 residues. The variable domain in full, completed from reference TRBV7-8 and TRBJ2-2, reads GAGVSQSPRYKVAKRGQDVALRCDPISGHVSLFWYQQALGQGPEFLTYFQNEAQLDKSGLPSDRFFAERPEGSVSTLKIQRTQQEDSAVYLCASREPGQGFPGELFFGEGSRLTVL.

The rearrangement joins TRBV3-1 (or the pseudogene TRBV3-2) to TRBJ2-3; 9 nucleotides match TRBD2. The CDR3 extends over 15 amino acids. With 6 bases clipped from V and 2 bases from J, the junction kept 6 bases outside the gene matches. Germline-derived CDR1 and CDR2 are LGHDT and YNNKEL (reference sequence). CDR3: CASSIAGAHTDTQYF. CDR3 bases: TGTGCCAGCAGTATAGCGGGAGCCCACACAGATACGCAGTATTTT.

The genes are TRBV27 and TRBJ1-5; unclear D gene. Trimming shortened V by 2 bases and J by 0 bases, and 11 bases separated the two germline ends. This CDR3 has 16 residues. Germline V gives CDR1 MNHEY, CDR2 SMNVEV (reference sequence). The CDR3 coding sequence is TGTGCCAGCAGTTTAAAGGCGGGCAATAGCAATCAGCCCCAGCATTTT. It translates to CASSLKAGNSNQPQHF.

V is TRBV5-1 and J is TRBJ2-3; D call uncertain. Germline values: CDR1 SGHRS, CDR2 YFSETQ. The CDR3 spans 14 residues. V lost 7 bases and J lost 4, with 16 bases in between. CDR3 sequence: CASAADSSADTQYF. The CDR3 region has the DNA TGCGCCAGCGCCGCTGACTCTTCGGCAGATACGCAGTATTTT. The full variable domain, its missing parts supplied by reference TRBV5-1 and TRBJ2-3, is KAGVTQTPRYLIKTRGQQVTLSCSPISGHRSVSWYQQTPGQGLQFLFEYFSETQRNKGNFPGRFSGRQFSNSRSEMNVSTLELGDSALYLCASAADSSADTQYFGPGTRLTVL.

The chain employs TRBV7-9 and TRBJ1-1, with 7 nucleotides matching TRBD1. This CDR3 spans 14 amino acids. Germline V gene data show CDR1 as SEHNR and CDR2 as FQNEAQ (reference sequence). The V gene end was trimmed by 5 bases and the J gene end by 4 bases; junction bases not matched to a gene: 7. The CDR3 here is CASSTRQGATEAFF. The CDR3 DNA follows: TGTGCCAGCAGCACCCGACAGGGAGCCACTGAAGCTTTCTTT.

The J gene is TRBJ2-2, the V gene TRBV14, with 7 bases that match TRBD2. In germline, CDR1 is SGHDN, CDR2 FVKESK. The CDR3 length is 16 residues. The V segment lost 2 bases and the J segment 5 bases; nucleotides outside the gene matches: 8. The CDR3 bases are TGTGCCAGCAGCCAAATTCGGCTAGCGGAGACCGGGGAGCTGTTTTTT. Its translation is CASSQIRLAETGELFF.

The chain links TRBV10-3 to TRBJ2-7; D is possibly TRBD2 (6 bases). In germline, CDR1 is ENHRY, CDR2 SYGVKD. The CDR3 is made up of 12 amino acids. V shed 4 bases and J shed 3 bases, with 7 bases lying between them. The CDR3 region is CAISGSGYEQYF. CDR3 bases: TGTGCCATCAGTGGTAGCGGCTACGAGCAGTACTTC.

This clone was observed once. The genes are TRBV11-2 and TRBJ2-7; weak D call: TRBD1 (6 bases). Trimming left V 2 bases short and J 6 bases short, with 11 bases between. The CDR3 runs 13 residues. The germline V gene has CDR1 SGHAT and CDR2 FQNNGV. The DNA of the CDR3 is TGTGCCAGCAGCTTACTTGTACAGGGCGAGCAGTACTTC. Encoded protein: CASSLLVQGEQYF.

In this sample, this clone turned up once. The J gene is TRBJ1-1, the V gene TRBV18, with 7 nucleotides matching TRBD1. The CDR3 has 15 residues. Per germline, CDR1 KGHSH and CDR2 LQKENI. Trimming removed 2 bases from V and 1 base from J; junction bases left unmatched: 4. CDR3 amino acids: CASSPDRAPNTEAFF. CDR3 DNA: TGTGCCAGCTCACCAGACAGGGCGCCGAACACTGAAGCTTTCTTT.

This clone showed up just once. V and J are TRBV15 and TRBJ1-2; perhaps TRBD1 as D (6 bases). The length of the CDR3 is 16 residues. Germline V gives CDR1 LNHNV, CDR2 YYDKDF (reference sequence). The V end was cut by 0 bases, the J end by 4 bases, with 15 bases between. The CDR3 spells CATSRERGRGVYGYTF. In nucleotides, the CDR3 is TGTGCCACCAGCAGAGAGAGAGGCAGGGGCGTCTATGGCTACACCTTC. The whole variable domain, remainder taken from reference TRBV15 and TRBJ1-2, is DAMVIQNPRYQVTQFGKPVTLSCSQTLNHNVMYWYQQKSSQAPKLLFHYYDKDFNNEADTPDNFQSRRPNTSFCFLDIRSPGLGDTAMYLCATSRERGRGVYGYTFGSGTRLTVV.

The CDR3 DNA reads as TGTGCCAGCTACTCCCCAATGAGCTCCTACGAGCAGTACTTC. Translated, it gives CASYSPMSSYEQYF. The chain carries TRBV6-6 and TRBJ2-7; D unresolved. Trimming took 8 bases from V and 0 from J, leaving 14 bases between them. The germline gives CDR1 MNHNY, CDR2 SVGAGI (reference sequence). This CDR3 has 14 amino acids.